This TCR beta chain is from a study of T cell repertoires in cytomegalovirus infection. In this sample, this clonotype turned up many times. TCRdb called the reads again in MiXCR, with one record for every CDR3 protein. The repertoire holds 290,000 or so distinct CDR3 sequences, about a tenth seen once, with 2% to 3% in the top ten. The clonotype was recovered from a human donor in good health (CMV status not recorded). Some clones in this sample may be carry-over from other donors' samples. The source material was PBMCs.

The CDR3 coding sequence is TGTGCCAGCAGCACCGGGACAGGGATGTATGGCTACACCTTC. It is translated as CASSTGTGMYGYTF. The rearrangement links TRBV2 to TRBJ1-2, with 9 positions matching TRBD1. The germline gives CDR1 SNHLY, CDR2 FYNNEI. V lost 6 bases and J lost 5; bases outside the gene matches: 7. The CDR3 sequence is 14 residues long.